The 21 T cell receptor beta chains reported below all come from one sample, sequenced in a study of T cells in localized non-small cell lung cancer. The data were produced by immunoSEQ multiplex PCR, yet TCRdb's version contains in-frame clones alone and is incomplete. The profile covers 130,000 or so clones, with 80% to 90% appearing a single time and around 1.7% taken by the ten largest. The material was peripheral blood, obtained before any cancer treatment. The receptors derive from a female donor of 60 years or more with stage I lung adenocarcinoma.

The chain has TRBV18 and TRBJ1-1; D is uncertain. Trimming shortened V by 0 bases and J by 3 bases, and 5 bases separated the two germline ends. The germline V gene encodes CDR1 KGHSH and CDR2 LQKENI. This CDR3 has 13 amino acids. CDR3 in DNA: TGTGCCAGCTCACCACCGGGTTACACTGAAGCTTTCTTT. Its translation: CASSPPGYTEAFF. Full variable domain (outside the CDR3, taken from reference TRBV18 and TRBJ1-1): NAGVMQNPRHLVRRRGQEARLRCSPMKGHSHVYWYRQLPEEGLKFMVYLQKENIIDESGMPKERFSAEFPKEGPSILRIQQVVRGDSAAYFCASSPPGYTEAFFGQGTRLTVV.

The chain's CDR3 is CAISELAEYNEQFF. Written as DNA, the CDR3 is TGTGCCATCAGTGAATTAGCGGAGTACAATGAGCAGTTCTTC. V is TRBV10-3 and J is TRBJ2-1; possible D gene TRBD2, 6 bases. The CDR3 covers 14 residues. Trimming cost V 3 bases and J 4 bases, with 10 bases left between them. CDR1 ENHRY and CDR2 SYGVKD come from the germline V gene.

This rearrangement joins TRBV28 to TRBJ2-7, with 8 nucleotides matching TRBD2. CDR3 length equals 16 residues. V lost 4 bases to trimming and J lost 4 bases; unmatched junction nucleotides: 12. The germline V gene has CDR1 MDHEN and CDR2 SYDVKM. The chain's CDR3 is CASSSRSGSSGYEQYF. CDR3 in DNA: TGTGCCAGCAGTTCCCGCAGCGGGAGTTCGGGTTACGAGCAGTACTTC.

The V gene is TRBV5-1, the J gene TRBJ1-5; 8 bases map to TRBD1. J was trimmed by 4 bases and V by 2 bases; bases with no gene match: 2. Germline lookup yields CDR1 SGHRS and CDR2 YFSETQ. There are 14 residues in the CDR3. The CDR3 DNA follows: TGCGCCAGCAGCTTTACAGGGGGGAATCAGCCCCAGCATTTT. This gives the protein CASSFTGGNQPQHF.

The V call is TRBV28, the J call TRBJ2-1, with 9 positions matching TRBD1. Germline V CDR1 and CDR2: MDHEN, SYDVKM. The CDR3 has 15 amino acids. J was trimmed by 5 bases and V by 4 bases; bases with no gene match: 6. The CDR3 nucleotides are TGTGCCAGCAGTTCGGGACAGGGTCTTCACAATGAGCAGTTCTTC. Protein product: CASSSGQGLHNEQFF. Combining the CDR3 with reference TRBV28 and TRBJ2-1 gives the whole variable domain DVKVTQSSRYLVKRTGEKVFLECVQDMDHENMFWYRQDPGLGLRLIYFSYDVKMKEKGDIPEGYSVSREKKERFSLILESASTNQTSMYLCASSSGQGLHNEQFFGPGTRLTVL.

The V gene is TRBV4-1, the J gene TRBJ2-1; D may be TRBD1 (6 bases). With 0 bases removed from V and 4 bases from J, the gap between germline ends came to 10 bases. The length of the CDR3 is 15 residues. Per the germline V gene, CDR1 is MGHRA and CDR2 is YSYEKL. The CDR3 here is CASSQDGTTYNEQFF. CDR3 sequence (DNA): TGCGCCAGCAGCCAAGATGGGACAACTTACAATGAGCAGTTCTTC.

The chain combines TRBV15 with TRBJ2-4; 8 nucleotides match TRBD2. The CDR3 runs 12 residues. With 2 bases clipped from V and 15 bases from J, the junction kept 6 bases outside the gene matches. Germline loops: CDR1 LNHNV, CDR2 YYDKDF (reference sequence). The CDR3 sequence is CATSRPGLAGYF. The DNA for the CDR3 is TGTGCCACCAGCAGACCCGGACTAGCCGGGTACTTC. Combining the CDR3 with reference TRBV15 and TRBJ2-4 gives the whole variable domain DAMVIQNPRYQVTQFGKPVTLSCSQTLNHNVMYWYQQKSSQAPKLLFHYYDKDFNNEADTPDNFQSRRPNTSFCFLDIRSPGLGDTAMYLCATSRPGLAGYFGAGTRLSVL.

The CDR3 DNA reads TGTGCCAGTAGTCCCCGGGACAGAGGGGCAGATACGCAGTATTTT. This translates into CASSPRDRGADTQYF. The chain employs TRBV19 and TRBJ2-3, with 7 positions matching TRBD1. V lost 5 bases and J lost 4; bases outside the gene matches: 9. Germline loops: CDR1 LNHDA, CDR2 SQIVND (reference sequence). CDR3 length: 15 amino acids.

This clone ranks as medium-sized. The V gene is TRBV9, the J gene TRBJ1-4; 7 positions match TRBD1. The CDR3 consists of 14 residues. The junction had 8 bases not matched to a gene; V was cut back by 5 bases and J by 7 bases. CDR1 and CDR2 from the germline V gene are SGDLS and YYNGEE. CDR3 in amino acids: CASSAGGGSEKLFF. As DNA, the CDR3 is TGTGCCAGCAGTGCAGGGGGAGGATCTGAAAAACTGTTTTTT. Full variable domain (outside the CDR3, taken from reference TRBV9 and TRBJ1-4): DSGVTQTPKHLITATGQRVTLRCSPRSGDLSVYWYQQSLDQGLQFLIQYYNGEERAKGNILERFSAQQFPDLHSELNLSSLELGDSALYFCASSAGGGSEKLFFGSGTQLSVL.

This chain joins TRBV4-1 and TRBJ1-5, with a weak D call TRBD1 (6 bases). V was clipped by 3 bases and J by 4 bases, with 7 bases between them. The CDR3 is made up of 13 amino acids. Looked up from germline, CDR1 is MGHRA and CDR2 is YSYEKL. This chain's CDR3 is CASSQDRNQPQHF. The CDR3 region has the DNA TGCGCCAGCAGCCAGGACAGAAATCAGCCCCAGCATTTT.

V is TRBV28 and J is TRBJ2-7; 8 nucleotides align to TRBD1. Germline V gives CDR1 MDHEN, CDR2 SYDVKM. The CDR3 has 12 residues. J was trimmed by 7 bases and V by 6 bases; bases with no gene match: 5. The DNA for the CDR3 is TGTGCCAGCAGCTGGACAGGGTGGGAGCAGTACTTC. This encodes CASSWTGWEQYF.

The V and J genes are TRBV29-1 and TRBJ2-7, with a weak D call TRBD1 (6 bases). The germline V gene has CDR1 SQVTM and CDR2 ANQGSEA. V was shortened by 6 bases and J by 0 bases, with 15 bases between the two germline ends. The CDR3 sequence is 14 residues long. The CDR3 region is CSVVRDTGSYEQYF. In DNA form, the CDR3 reads TGCAGCGTCGTCCGGGACACGGGCTCCTACGAGCAGTACTTC.

The chain is built from TRBV9 and TRBJ1-1, with 7 bases lining up with TRBD1. V was pared by 0 bases and J by 3 bases, with 2 bases of the junction left unmatched. This CDR3 spans 14 amino acids. CDR1 and CDR2 (germline): SGDLS, YYNGEE. This chain's CDR3 is CASSVDDRDTEAFF. The CDR3 bases are TGTGCCAGCAGCGTAGACGACAGGGACACTGAAGCTTTCTTT.

This chain connects TRBV7-9 to TRBJ1-5; no clear D. Germline V CDR1 and CDR2: SEHNR, FQNEAQ (reference sequence). The CDR3 runs 13 residues. V shed 2 bases and J shed 4 bases, with 6 bases lying between them. The DNA for the CDR3 is TGTGCCAGCAGCTTAAGGGTTAATCAGCCCCAGCATTTT. This codes for CASSLRVNQPQHF.

DNA of the CDR3: TGTGCCAGCAGCCCACTAGCGCGTTACAATGAGCAGTTCTTC. This sequence encodes CASSPLARYNEQFF. This chain links TRBV14 with TRBJ2-1, with 7 bases lining up with TRBD2. CDR1 is SGHDN, CDR2 FVKESK, per germline. This CDR3 spans 14 amino acids. V lost 4 bases, J lost 4 bases, and 4 bases stayed unmatched.

V and J are TRBV11-2 and TRBJ2-1; either TRBD1 or TRBD2 may supply D (5 bases each). Germline V CDR1 and CDR2: SGHAT, FQNNGV. The CDR3 totals 15 residues. V was pared by 3 bases and J by 12 bases, with 21 bases between. As DNA, the CDR3 is TGTGCCAGCAGCTTGGGCGACAAGCCGGGACCCGTGCAGTTCTTC. Protein: CASSLGDKPGPVQFF.

A word on this clone: At the DNA level, this CDR3 is encoded by other sequences in the same sample as well. This chain uses TRBV5-1 with TRBJ2-2; no clear D gene. There are 13 residues in the CDR3. The V end lost 0 bases, the J end lost 6 bases, and 6 bases lay between the germline ends. Germline-derived CDR1 and CDR2 are SGHRS and YFSETQ. The DNA of the CDR3 is TGCGCCAGCAGCTTGGAGTACGCCGGGGAGCTGTTTTTT. Its protein is CASSLEYAGELFF.

The chain employs TRBV4-1 and TRBJ2-7, with D possibly being TRBD1 (6 bases). The CDR3 runs 14 residues. The ends were cut back, 3 bases at V and 2 bases at J, with 11 bases in the middle. In germline, CDR1 is MGHRA, CDR2 YSYEKL. The CDR3 here is CASSHLGQTYEQYF. DNA for the CDR3: TGCGCCAGCAGCCATCTCGGACAGACCTACGAGCAGTACTTC.

This clone appeared once. The V call is TRBV28, the J call TRBJ2-1; TRBD1 matches 7 bases. Germline CDR1 and CDR2: MDHEN and SYDVKM. Trimming cost V 7 bases and J 10 bases; bases outside gene matches: 10. This CDR3 spans 13 amino acids. This CDR3 reads CASTPNMGQEQFF. CDR3 DNA sequence: TGTGCCAGCACCCCTAACATGGGACAGGAGCAGTTCTTC.

A few counts support this clone. Sequence at one end of the junction differs from germline and may be a read error. This rearrangement joins TRBV11-2 to TRBJ1-4; 7 positions match TRBD1. CDR1 and CDR2 from the germline V gene are SGHAT and FQNNGV. The CDR3 contains 12 residues. CDR3 in DNA: TGTGCCAGCAGCGCTTTACCGGGACAGAAAGTTTTT. This gives the protein CASSALPGQKVF.

The DNA for the CDR3 is TGTGCCTGGAGCTTAGGGGAGGTAAAACTGTTTTTT. This gives the protein CAWSLGEVKLFF. This chain connects TRBV30 to TRBJ1-4; D may be TRBD1 (5 bases). Looked up from germline, CDR1 is GTSNPN and CDR2 is SVGIG (reference sequence). Trimming took off 3 bases at V and 10 bases at J, with 12 bases between the two ends. The CDR3 length is 12 residues. The full variable domain, completed using reference TRBV30 and TRBJ1-4, is SQTIHQWPATLVQPVGSPLSLECTVEGTSNPNLYWYRQAAGRGLQLLFYSVGIGQISSEVPQNLSASRPQDRQFILSSKKLLLSDSGFYLCAWSLGEVKLFFGSGTQLSVL.